This TCR beta chain was obtained from a study of cytomegalovirus exposure and HLA in healthy donors. The overall study: Caucasian-associated ancestry cluster membership applied to approximately 80% of approximately 400 genotyped donors.

Concerning this clone: Its antigen remains unknown.

The CDR3 totals 15 residues. Germline V lookup: CDR1 LGHNA, CDR2 YSLEER. V lost 2 bases, J lost 5 bases, and 3 bases stayed unmatched. Study results and limitations: It was 150 or so TCR beta chains that were listed as cytomegalovirus-associated.

13 Jbeta primers and 60 Vbeta primers were used for the PCR. The method was immunoSEQ multiplex PCR; TCRdb's version includes in-frame clones alone and lacks a portion of them. Of about 130,000 clones listed, roughly 83% are singletons. The TCR originated in a girl aged 2-10 years in good health and CMV-seronegative. The J gene is TRBJ1-2, the V gene TRBV4-3; 12 nucleotides align to TRBD1. Material for sequencing was PBMCs. In nucleotides, the CDR3 is TGCGCCAGCAGCCAACCGGGACAGGGGGCATATGGCTACACCTTC. Translating it yields CASSQPGQGAYGYTF.